The T cell receptor beta chain under discussion was sequenced for a study of human T cells and chemical hapten exposure. Study summary: Slight volume differences across pooled libraries mainly accounted for varying per-sample TCR yields. Study-wide findings and caveats: The study found that DPC sensitization did not change TCRs above 1 in 1000 frequency.

Time point indicated: healthy volunteer bleed at 6 weeks. Sequencing started from total RNA isolated from unfractionated whole blood. CDR1 is ENHRY and CDR2 is SYGVKD in the germline V gene. Trimming removed 4 bases from V and 11 bases from J; junction bases left unmatched: 6. The CDR3 has 14 residues. The library attached unique molecular identifiers to individual cDNA molecules. Per the original methods: Per-sample TCR counts ranged from roughly 23,224 to 750,000, median roughly 96,000. Using its own MiXCR run on the RACE reads, TCRdb lists one record per CDR3 protein. The V and J calls, along with clone size, are taken from TCRdb and not from the paper's own processing. The data contain some 31,000 distinct CDR3 sequences, approximately 5% of them singletons. This clonotype has a count of ten or more. The target antigen is unknown.

Sequenced input: whole blood. The rearrangement uses TRBV10-3 and TRBJ2-1; 12 bases align to TRBD1. The TCR was taken from a human donor in good health. Some clones in this sample may be carry-over from other donors' samples. CDR3 bases: TGTGCCATCAGTGGGACGGGACAGGGGGCCCAGCAGTTCTTC. Translation: CAISGTGQGAQQFF.